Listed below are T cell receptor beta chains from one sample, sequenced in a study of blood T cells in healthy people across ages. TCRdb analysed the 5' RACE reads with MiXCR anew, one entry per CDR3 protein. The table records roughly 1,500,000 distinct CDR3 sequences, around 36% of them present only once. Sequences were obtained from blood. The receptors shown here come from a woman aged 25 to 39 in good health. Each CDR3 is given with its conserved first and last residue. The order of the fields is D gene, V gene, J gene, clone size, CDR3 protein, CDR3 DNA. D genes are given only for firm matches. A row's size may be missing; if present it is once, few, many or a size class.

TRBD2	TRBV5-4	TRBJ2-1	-	CASGGLADFNEQFF	TGTGCCAGTGGAGGACTAGCGGACTTCAATGAGCAGTTCTTC
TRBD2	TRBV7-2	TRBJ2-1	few	CASSLAETGGPGEQFF	TGTGCCAGCAGCTTAGCGGAAACGGGAGGGCCAGGGGAGCAGTTCTTC
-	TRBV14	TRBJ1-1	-	CASSPAGMRTEAFF	TGTGCCAGCAGCCCGGCAGGGATGAGGACTGAAGCTTTCTTT
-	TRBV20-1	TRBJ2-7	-	CSASFSMYSRDEQYF	TGCAGTGCTAGTTTCTCGATGTATAGTCGTGACGAGCAGTACTTC
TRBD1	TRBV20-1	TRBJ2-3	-	CSARSLGRRTGYLDTQYF	TGCAGTGCTAGATCCCTTGGGCGTAGGACAGGTTATTTAGATACGCAGTATTTT
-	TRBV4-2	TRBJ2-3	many	CASSRAKGSTDTQYF	TGTGCCAGCAGTCGAGCGAAGGGGAGCACAGATACGCAGTATTTT
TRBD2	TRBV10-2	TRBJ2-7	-	CASSDSSGSAYEQYF	TGCGCCAGCAGTGACAGTAGCGGGTCGGCCTACGAGCAGTACTTC
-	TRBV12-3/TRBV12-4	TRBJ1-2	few	CASTPLQDKMDGYTF	TGTGCCAGCACCCCCCTCCAGGACAAAATGGATGGCTACACCTTC
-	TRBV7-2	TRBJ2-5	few	CASTTGTPYQETQYF	TGTGCCAGCACCACAGGGACACCGTACCAAGAGACCCAGTACTTC
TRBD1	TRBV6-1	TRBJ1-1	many	CASRQGTEAFF	TGTGCCAGCCGACAGGGAACTGAAGCTTTCTTT
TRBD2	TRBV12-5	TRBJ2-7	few	CASGSRGCGSSYEQYF	TGTGCTAGTGGTTCCCGGGGGTGCGGGAGCTCCTACGAGCAGTACTTC
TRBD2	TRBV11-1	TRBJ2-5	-	CASAGGQLAGEQYF	TGTGCCAGCGCTGGGGGCCAGCTAGCGGGGGAGCAGTACTTC
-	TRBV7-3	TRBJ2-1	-	CASSLNAGSNEQFF	TGTGCCAGCAGCTTAAACGCAGGGAGCAATGAGCAGTTCTTC
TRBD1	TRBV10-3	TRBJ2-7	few	CAISERQGPNEQYF	TGTGCCATCAGTGAGCGACAGGGGCCGAACGAGCAGTACTTC
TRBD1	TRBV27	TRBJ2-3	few	CASSRLDRAWGDTQYF	TGTGCCAGCAGTCGCCTAGACAGGGCGTGGGGAGATACGCAGTATTTT
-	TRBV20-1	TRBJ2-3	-	CSAGTTDTQYF	TGCAGTGCTGGGACCACAGATACGCAGTATTTT
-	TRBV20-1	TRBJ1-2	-	CSALPDGKDGYTF	TGCAGTGCTCTCCCGGACGGAAAGGATGGCTACACCTTC
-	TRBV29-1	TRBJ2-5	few	CSVVTGIEGTQYF	TGCAGCGTTGTGACAGGCATTGAAGGGACCCAGTACTTC
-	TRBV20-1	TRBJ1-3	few	CSARAESGNTIYF	TGCAGTGCTAGAGCAGAGTCTGGAAACACCATATATTTT
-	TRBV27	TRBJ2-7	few	CASSPGSGGHEQYF	TGTGCCAGCAGCCCCGGGAGTGGCGGCCACGAGCAGTACTTC
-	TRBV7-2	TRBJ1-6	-	CASSLLGDSPLHF	TGTGCCAGCAGCTTATTGGGGGATTCACCCCTCCACTTT
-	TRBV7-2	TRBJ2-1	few	CASTLPSYNEQFF	TGTGCCAGCACTCTTCCCTCCTACAATGAGCAGTTCTTC
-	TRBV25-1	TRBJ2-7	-	CASSSVEAQGEQYF	TGTGCCAGCAGTTCTGTCGAGGCCCAGGGCGAGCAGTACTTC
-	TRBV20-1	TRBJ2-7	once	CSARGGNIGHEQYF	TGCAGTGCTAGAGGTGGGAACATTGGGCACGAGCAGTACTTC
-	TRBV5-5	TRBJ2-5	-	CASSSAVRTGQETQYF	TGTGCCAGCAGCTCGGCGGTCAGAACGGGGCAAGAGACCCAGTACTTC
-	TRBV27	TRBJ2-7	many	CASSLGGPGEQYF	TGTGCCAGCAGTTTGGGGGGGCCGGGGGAGCAGTACTTC
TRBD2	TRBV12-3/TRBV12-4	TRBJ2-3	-	CASSLVKLAGGADTQYF	TGTGCCAGCAGTTTGGTGAAACTAGCGGGAGGAGCAGATACGCAGTATTTT
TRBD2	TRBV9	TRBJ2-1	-	CASSERGGSYNEQFF	TGTGCCAGCAGCGAGCGGGGTGGCTCCTACAATGAGCAGTTCTTC
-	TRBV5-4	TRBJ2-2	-	CASSLDYTNTGELFF	TGTGCCAGCAGCTTGGACTACACGAACACCGGGGAGCTGTTTTTT
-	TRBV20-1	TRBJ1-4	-	CSAGGISEKLFF	TGCAGTGCCGGGGGGATCAGTGAAAAACTGTTTTTT
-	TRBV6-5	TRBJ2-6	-	CASSWTPSTRSQVSGANVLTF	TGTGCCAGCAGTTGGACTCCCTCGACGAGGTCCCAAGTCTCTGGGGCCAACGTCCTGACTTTC
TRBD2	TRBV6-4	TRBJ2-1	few	CATRPLAGSSYNEQFF	TGTGCCACTCGCCCCTTAGCGGGGAGCTCCTACAATGAGCAGTTCTTC
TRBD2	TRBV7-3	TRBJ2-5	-	CASSSAGTEQYF	TGTGCCAGCAGCTCAGCGGGAACTGAGCAGTACTTC
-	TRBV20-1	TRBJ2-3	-	CSARDSSGGWAQYF	TGCAGTGCTAGAGATTCGTCAGGCGGGTGGGCGCAGTATTTT
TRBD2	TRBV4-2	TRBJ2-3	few	CASSPRSAGDRTDTQYF	TGTGCCAGCAGCCCCAGATCAGCGGGGGACCGCACAGATACGCAGTATTTT
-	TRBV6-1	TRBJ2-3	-	CASRWGSADTQYF	TGTGCCAGCAGATGGGGAAGCGCAGATACGCAGTATTTT
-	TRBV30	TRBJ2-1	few	CAWSSWDSYNEQFF	TGTGCCTGGAGTAGTTGGGACTCCTACAATGAGCAGTTCTTC
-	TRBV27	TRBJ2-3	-	CASSLSKASDTQYF	TGTGCCAGCAGTTTATCGAAAGCTTCAGATACGCAGTATTTT
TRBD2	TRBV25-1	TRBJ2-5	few	CASSRQGLAEETQYF	TGTGCCAGCAGCCGCCAGGGACTAGCAGAAGAGACCCAGTACTTC
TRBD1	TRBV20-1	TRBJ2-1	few	CSAERGDSGSYNEQFF	TGCAGTGCCGAGAGAGGGGACAGCGGCTCCTACAATGAGCAGTTCTTC
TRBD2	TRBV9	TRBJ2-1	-	CASSSGGASEQFF	TGTGCCAGCAGTAGCGGGGGGGCTAGTGAGCAGTTCTTC
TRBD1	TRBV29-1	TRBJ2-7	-	CSAQAGTGGGKQYF	TGCAGCGCTCAAGCCGGGACAGGGGGCGGGAAGCAGTACTTC
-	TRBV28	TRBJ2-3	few	CASSLKLGQGIDTQYF	TGTGCCAGCAGTTTAAAGTTGGGTCAGGGGATAGATACGCAGTATTTT
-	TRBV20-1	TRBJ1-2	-	CSARDLGRGIDGYTF	TGCAGTGCTAGAGATCTCGGCAGGGGTATCGATGGCTACACCTTC
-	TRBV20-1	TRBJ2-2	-	CSARDRIRGGSGELFF	TGCAGTGCTAGAGATCGGATTAGGGGTGGGAGCGGGGAGCTGTTTTTT
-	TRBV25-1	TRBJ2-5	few	CASSEYEETQYF	TGTGCCAGCAGTGAATATGAGGAGACCCAGTACTTC